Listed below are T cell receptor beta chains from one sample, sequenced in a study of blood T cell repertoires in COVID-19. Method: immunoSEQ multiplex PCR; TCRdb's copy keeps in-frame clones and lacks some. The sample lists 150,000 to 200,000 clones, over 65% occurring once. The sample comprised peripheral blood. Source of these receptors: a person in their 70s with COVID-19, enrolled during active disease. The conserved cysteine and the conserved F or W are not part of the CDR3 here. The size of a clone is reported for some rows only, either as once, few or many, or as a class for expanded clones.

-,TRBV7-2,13,ASSRGGANTGELF
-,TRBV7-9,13,ASSLDRTDPYEQY
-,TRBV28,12,ASSPGGLGSPLH
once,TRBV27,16,ASSSTYRTRRSNYGYT
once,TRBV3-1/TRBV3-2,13,ASSQEGGRGQPQH
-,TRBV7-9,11,AEAGDLNTEAF
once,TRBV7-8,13,ASSGTGTGVYGYT
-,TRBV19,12,ASLPAGKNYGYT
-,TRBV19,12,ASMEGRPNQPQH
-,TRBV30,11,AWSGGQNSPLH
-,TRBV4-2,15,ASSQEGSLYGGKTQY
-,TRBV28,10,ASSLGTYEQY
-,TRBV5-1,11,ASSPGGADTQY
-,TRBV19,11,ASSILGGNEQF
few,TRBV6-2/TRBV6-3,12,ASSQPGGSQPQH
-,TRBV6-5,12,ASRTDRFLYEQY
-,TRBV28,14,ASSTTDRAKNTEAF
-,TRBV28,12,ASSRGLSNQPQH
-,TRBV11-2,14,ASSLRGASLPYEQY
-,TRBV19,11,ASRGTNSYEQY
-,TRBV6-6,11,ASQTGFDQPQH
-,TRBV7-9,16,ASSLPMGLAGGGETQY
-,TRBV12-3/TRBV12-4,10,ASSKERGKAF
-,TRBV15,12,ATSRRSGIVGYT
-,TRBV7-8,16,ASSSPTRTSGRTDTQY
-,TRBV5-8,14,ASSLEGRASNYGYT
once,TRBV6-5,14,ASSWVRTPEYNEQF
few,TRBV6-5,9,ASKLGDTQY
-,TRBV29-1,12,SVLGQGGIGELF
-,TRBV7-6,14,ASSPGGREMNTEAF
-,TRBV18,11,ASSPAGGRGYT
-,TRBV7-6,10,ASSQGYYEQY